This T cell receptor (beta chain) was recorded in a study of blood T cell repertoires in COVID-19. The overall study: Acute and convalescent COVID-19 samples came from the United States, Italy and Spain. PBMCs, B-cell-depleted T cells, or T cells were the source of the cDNA or gDNA that made up the material.

As handled by the study authors: Reference gene primers were amplified, and this amplification served to estimate nucleated cell counts. Using immunoSEQ multiplex PCR, the repertoire was profiled, and TCRdb retains in-frame clones only, with some absent. V and J calls and clone size are given by that table; D and trimming were obtained from the DNA. In the table there are about 220,000 clones, around four fifths of which are singletons. This clone came up a few times. The receptor's source is a middle-aged woman with active or convalescent COVID-19. The sequencing sample was made of peripheral blood.

The CDR3 DNA is TGTGCCTGGAGTGCTAGCGGAACAGATACGCAGTATTTT. Encoded protein: CAWSASGTDTQYF. The chain carries TRBV30 and TRBJ2-3; 7 bases are shared with TRBD2. Per germline, CDR1 GTSNPN and CDR2 SVGIG (reference sequence). J gave up 3 bases and V 1 base, and 1 base lay outside the gene matches. The CDR3 is made up of 13 amino acids.